The 10 T cell receptor beta chains below come from one sample, sequenced in a study of HIV-infected patients and healthy controls. Antiretroviral therapy had run roughly three months, about 14 weeks, before follow-up blood collection. No cell fractionation was done, so the repertoire covers all unsorted peripheral blood T cells. cDNA was made from around 0.45 ug RNA using alpha and beta constant primers. Alpha and beta chain libraries were made separately by chain-specific third strand synthesis with multiplexing indices. Using its own MiXCR run on the 5' RACE reads, TCRdb lists one record per CDR3 protein. The sample gives about 10,000 distinct CDR3 sequences, 5.5% to 7% of which show up once; about 26% is in the top ten. Sequences were derived from blood, sampled during antiretroviral therapy. The source is an adult with HIV infection. The donor label of this sample is uncertain.

This clonotype was counted many times. The chain recombines TRBV12-3 or TRBV12-4 with TRBJ1-5; 8 positions agree with TRBD1. CDR3 length: 18 amino acids. V was clipped by 8 bases and J by 5 bases; unmatched bases: 20. CDR3 nucleotides: TGTGCCAGCCGTCCAAATCCGGGACAGGAGGGAGGTCATCAGCCCCAGCATTTT. It yields the protein CASRPNPGQEGGHQPQHF.

This clonotype was detected ten times or more. The chain combines TRBV12-3 or TRBV12-4 with TRBJ2-4, with TRBD1 matching over 8 bases. The CDR3 extends over 12 amino acids. V trimming: 6 bases; J trimming: 14 bases; junction bases outside the gene matches: 9. This CDR3 reads CASSRTTGVEYF. CDR3 DNA sequence: TGTGCCAGCAGCCGGACGACAGGGGTAGAGTACTTC.

The table lists this clonotype with a few counts. This chain joins TRBV11-1 and TRBJ2-1; TRBD2 agrees at 8 bases. Germline CDR1 SGHAT, CDR2 FQDESV (reference sequence). V shed 1 base and J 9 bases; nucleotides not matched to a gene: 14. This CDR3 spans 17 amino acids. CDR3 loop: CASSLGPPGGGQGEQFF. The CDR3, as DNA: TGTGCCAGCAGCTTAGGCCCCCCCGGGGGGGGACAAGGTGAGCAGTTCTTC.

This clonotype was found many times. The chain joins TRBV9 to TRBJ2-7; D is unresolved. Trimming cost V 0 bases and J 0 bases, with 7 bases left between them. CDR1 SGDLS and CDR2 YYNGEE come from the germline V gene. The CDR3 length is 14 residues. CDR3 sequence: CASSVESSSYEQYF. CDR3 nucleotides: TGTGCCAGCAGCGTAGAGAGCAGCTCCTACGAGCAGTACTTC.

This clonotype was picked up many times. The rearrangement links TRBV7-2 to TRBJ2-5, with D uncertain. Germline assignment: CDR1 SGHTA and CDR2 FQGNSA. The CDR3 sequence is 15 residues long. V lost 1 base to trimming and J lost 2 bases, with 11 bases between them. The CDR3: CASSLGGRLQETQYF. The CDR3 coding sequence is TGTGCCAGCAGCTTAGGAGGACGGCTTCAAGAGACCCAGTACTTC.

This clonotype was counted ten times or more. The chain uses TRBV6-2 or TRBV6-3 and TRBJ2-3; TRBD2 aligns across 8 bases. Losses at the gene ends were 6 bases for V and 2 bases for J; bases not matched to a gene: 7. The CDR3 has 15 residues. CDR1 is MNHEY, CDR2 SVGEGT, per germline. The CDR3 coding sequence is TGTGCCAGCAGCCCGAGCGGGGGCCTCACAGATACGCAGTATTTT. Its protein is CASSPSGGLTDTQYF.

The sample holds many counts of this clonotype. The genes are TRBV12-3 or TRBV12-4 and TRBJ1-5; D is unclear. V lost 0 bases to trimming and J lost 4 bases, with 4 bases between them. The CDR3 runs 13 residues. CDR3 loop: CASSLAENQPQHF. CDR3 nucleotides: TGTGCCAGCAGTTTAGCGGAGAATCAGCCCCAGCATTTT.

This clonotype occurred many times. This chain uses TRBV29-1 with TRBJ2-1; 9 nucleotides line up with TRBD2. The ends lost 5 bases at V and 8 bases at J; junction bases unmatched: 10. The germline V gene has CDR1 SQVTM and CDR2 ANQGSEA. CDR3 length equals 14 residues. The CDR3 protein is CSVIFGGRVYEQFF. For the CDR3, the DNA is TGCAGCGTTATATTTGGCGGGAGGGTGTATGAGCAGTTCTTC.

At least ten counts were recorded for this clonotype. The V gene is TRBV12-3 or TRBV12-4, the J gene TRBJ2-5; tentatively, D is TRBD2 (6 bases). This CDR3 has 16 amino acids. V lost 3 bases to trimming and J lost 2 bases, with 16 bases between them. This CDR3 reads CASSFYETRVQETQYF. For the CDR3, the DNA is TGTGCCAGCAGTTTTTATGAGACTAGAGTGCAAGAGACCCAGTACTTC.

In its sample, this clonotype was seen many times. J is TRBJ2-3 and V is TRBV7-2, with unresolved D. The germline CDR1 and CDR2 sequences are SGHTA and FQGNSA. Trimming stripped 1 base from V and 3 bases from J, with 14 bases between. CDR3 size: 16 residues. CDR3 DNA sequence: TGTGCCAGCAGCTTAGGGGGATCCCTCTCGACAGATACGCAGTATTTT. This gives the protein CASSLGGSLSTDTQYF.